One sample yielded the 23 T cell receptor beta chains listed below, sequenced in a study of T-cell memory formation after mild COVID-19 (TCRdb year 2021). Preparation of the library involved 5' RACE. The sequencer listed for this sample is Illumina NovaSeq 6000. Using fastp at Q25 and MiXCR, TCRdb reprocessed the public reads and kept productive beta chains. Duplicate CDR3 protein sequences are folded into a single record with the most common DNA and genes. The sample yields hundreds of thousands of distinct CDR3 sequences; around 21% were counted once. Under 15% of the sample rests with the top ten. The sample comprised PBMCs or a T cell subset sorted from them (not recorded which). These receptors all stem from an adult woman who had mild COVID-19 (a few samples of this study predate the infection). The sample titles of this study are shuffled in the database, so cell type and time point are left out; the donor was told from shared clones.

The chain combines TRBV27 with TRBJ1-5, with D perhaps TRBD1 (6 bases). Between the trimmed V and J ends, which lost 6 bases and 3 bases, there was a span of 18 bases. In germline, CDR1 is MNHEY, CDR2 SMNVEV (reference sequence). This CDR3 is 16 amino acids long. The CDR3 DNA is TGTGCCAGCAGGAGGCGGGGGGGCAATGTCAATCAGCCCCAGCATTTT. Translating gives CASRRRGGNVNQPQHF.

The chain combines TRBV7-3 with TRBJ2-1, with 7 nucleotides matching TRBD1. Unmatched junction bases numbered 10, after V lost 2 bases and J lost 3 bases. The CDR3 sequence is 17 residues long. In germline, CDR1 is SGHTA, CDR2 FQGTGA. CDR3 sequence reads: CASSLARTGPNYNEQFF. The CDR3 nucleotides read TGTGCCAGCAGCTTAGCGCGGACAGGCCCCAACTACAATGAGCAGTTCTTC.

The J gene is TRBJ1-1, the V gene TRBV19; D is undetermined. The germline V and J ends were trimmed by 7 bases and 4 bases, with 13 bases remaining between them. Germline CDR1 reads LNHDA; CDR2 reads SQIVND (reference sequence). The CDR3 runs 13 residues. CDR3 in DNA: TGTGCCAGTAAGCCCACCGTGGGCACTGAAGCTTTCTTT. Translation: CASKPTVGTEAFF.

This clonotype was observed a few times. The chain links TRBV7-6 to TRBJ2-1; 7 bases are a match to TRBD1. CDR3 length: 18 amino acids. The ends lost 4 bases at V and 4 bases at J; junction bases unmatched: 16. CDR1 is SGHVS, CDR2 FNYEAQ, per germline. CDR3: CASSSSLDRVKRYNEQFF. The CDR3 coding sequence is TGTGCCAGCAGCTCAAGCCTTGACAGGGTGAAAAGATACAATGAGCAGTTCTTC.

To note about this clonotype: One end of the junction varies from germline; a read error may be responsible. The rearrangement joins TRBV12-3 or TRBV12-4 to TRBJ2-1, with a weak D call TRBD2 (6 bases). CDR3 length: 14 residues. CDR3 protein: CASSFRLGRNEQFF. DNA of the CDR3: TGCGCCAGCAGTTTTCGACTAGGAAGGAATGAGCAGTTCTTC.

V usage is TRBV5-4 and J usage is TRBJ1-1, with a tentative D call TRBD1 (6 bases). This CDR3 comprises 14 residues. The germline CDR1 and CDR2 sequences are SGHNT and YYREEE (reference sequence). The ends were cut back, 4 bases at V and 0 bases at J, with 10 bases in the middle. The CDR3 DNA sequence: TGTGCCAGCAGCGCCGGGACATTGAACACTGAAGCTTTCTTT. This codes for CASSAGTLNTEAFF.

V usage is TRBV6-4 and J usage is TRBJ1-2; 8 bases fit TRBD1. With V trimmed by 7 bases and J by 5 bases, 9 bases remained unmatched. Germline V CDR1 and CDR2: MRHNA, SNTAGT. This CDR3 comprises 14 residues. CDR3 nucleotides: TGTGCCAGCACCTGGACAGGGAGGTTTTATGGCTACACCTTC. Amino acids: CASTWTGRFYGYTF.

V and J are TRBV5-1 and TRBJ2-3; D gene ambiguous. Trimming shortened V by 0 bases and J by 4 bases, and 6 bases separated the two germline ends. The CDR3 runs 13 residues. Per germline, CDR1 SGHRS and CDR2 YFSETQ. In nucleotides, the CDR3 is TGCGCCAGCAGCTTGGAGTCAGCAGATACGCAGTATTTT. Protein: CASSLESADTQYF.

This clonotype has just a few counts. The rearrangement links TRBV5-6 to TRBJ1-6; TRBD1 agrees at 9 bases. Germline CDR1 is SGHDT and CDR2 is YYEEEE. V lost 0 bases to trimming and J lost 8 bases; unmatched junction nucleotides: 6. The CDR3 contains 16 residues. CDR3 in DNA: TGTGCCAGCAGCTTGGCGGGACAGGGTTTGGATTCACCCCTCCACTTT. Translating gives CASSLAGQGLDSPLHF.

In this sample, this clonotype turned up a few times. The chain joins TRBV20-1 to TRBJ2-3; 13 bases agree with TRBD2. The CDR3 is made up of 20 amino acids. V lost 0 bases and J lost 2; bases outside the gene matches: 14. Germline CDR1 reads DFQATT; CDR2 reads SNEGSKA (reference sequence). The CDR3 here is CSARDLSARLAGGPTDTQYF. The CDR3 DNA follows: TGCAGTGCTAGAGATTTGTCGGCCCGACTAGCGGGAGGCCCCACAGATACGCAGTATTTT.

The chain is built from TRBV10-3 and TRBJ1-4; D is undetermined. The V end was cut by 2 bases, the J end by 8 bases, with 12 bases between. The CDR3 loop spans 14 amino acids. Germline V gene data show CDR1 as ENHRY and CDR2 as SYGVKD. The CDR3 reads CAISEATLSEKLFF. CDR3 DNA sequence: TGTGCCATCAGTGAGGCGACTTTGAGCGAAAAACTGTTTTTT.

This clonotype was counted between two and nine times. The chain recombines TRBV5-1 with TRBJ2-1; no reliable D call. Trimming stripped 0 bases from V and 5 bases from J, with 9 bases between. Germline CDR1 is SGHRS and CDR2 is YFSETQ. CDR3 size: 14 residues. The CDR3 spells CASSLAGSDNEQFF. DNA for the CDR3: TGCGCCAGCAGCTTGGCCGGATCTGACAATGAGCAGTTCTTC.

This clonotype has a handful of counts. The V call is TRBV6-5, the J call TRBJ2-3; 8 bases fit TRBD2. V lost 0 bases and J lost 6; bases outside the gene matches: 8. This CDR3 has 16 amino acids. Germline loops: CDR1 MNHEY, CDR2 SVGAGI. CDR3 DNA sequence: TGTGCCAGCAGTTACTCGGCTCGGGGGGGCTGGGATACGCAGTATTTT. Translated: CASSYSARGGWDTQYF.

The chain has TRBV9 and TRBJ2-1; D not certain. Germline V gives CDR1 SGDLS, CDR2 YYNGEE. V was clipped by 0 bases and J by 2 bases, with 9 bases between them. The CDR3 is made up of 15 amino acids. CDR3 sequence reads: CASSVGRPTYNEQFF. CDR3 sequence (DNA): TGTGCCAGCAGCGTAGGAAGGCCTACCTACAATGAGCAGTTCTTC.

The genes are TRBV4-1 and TRBJ1-2, with TRBD1 identical over 9 bases. Germline V lookup: CDR1 MGHRA, CDR2 YSYEKL. The ends lost 4 bases at V and 0 bases at J; junction bases unmatched: 15. This CDR3 is 19 amino acids long. In nucleotides, the CDR3 is TGCGCCAGCAGCCTTAGTCCCGGGACAGGGCCATTATCTAACTATGGCTACACCTTC. Amino acid sequence: CASSLSPGTGPLSNYGYTF.

At least ten counts were recorded for this clonotype. The V and J genes are TRBV24-1 and TRBJ1-1; TRBD1 matches at 8 bases. J gave up 4 bases and V 3 bases, and 12 bases lay outside the gene matches. In germline, CDR1 is KGHDR, CDR2 SFDVKD. This CDR3 spans 17 amino acids. This chain's CDR3 is CATSDGAGGIGGTEAFF. The CDR3, as DNA: TGTGCCACCAGTGATGGGGCAGGGGGCATAGGTGGCACTGAAGCTTTCTTT.

The rearrangement joins TRBV2 to TRBJ2-1; 8 bases map to TRBD2. This CDR3 spans 16 amino acids. Trimming cost V 10 bases and J 3 bases; bases outside gene matches: 14. Germline V gene lookup returns CDR1 SNHLY and CDR2 FYNNEI. CDR3 nucleotide sequence: TGTGCCATCCTTACGGGGGGAACTAGCGGCTACAATGAGCAGTTCTTC. This translates into CAILTGGTSGYNEQFF.

This clonotype showed up just a few times. The rearrangement uses TRBV5-5 and TRBJ2-2; 7 bases are shared with TRBD1. The germline gives CDR1 SGHKS, CDR2 YYEKEE (reference sequence). The CDR3 spans 19 residues. V gave up 4 bases and J gave up 6 bases; unmatched junction bases: 21. CDR3 amino acids: CASSRESGTVGIRAGELFF. For the CDR3, the DNA is TGTGCCAGCAGCCGAGAATCCGGGACAGTCGGGATCAGGGCCGGGGAGCTGTTTTTT. The variable domain in full, completed from reference TRBV5-5 and TRBJ2-2, reads DAGVTQSPTHLIKTRGQQVTLRCSPISGHKSVSWYQQVLGQGPQFIFQYYEKEERGRGNFPDRFSARQFPNYSSELNVNALLLGDSALYLCASSRESGTVGIRAGELFFGEGSRLTVL.

The gene calls are TRBV7-9 and TRBJ1-6; unclear D gene. Trimming took 6 bases from V and 8 from J, leaving 5 bases between them. CDR1 SEHNR and CDR2 FQNEAQ come from the germline V gene (reference sequence). The CDR3 has 11 residues. The CDR3: CASRSDSPLHF. In nucleotides, the CDR3 is TGTGCCAGCAGATCGGATTCACCCCTCCACTTT.

This sequence joins TRBV7-9 and TRBJ1-1; 8 bases are shared with TRBD1. Trimming took 5 bases from V and 4 from J; bases not matched to a gene: 6. CDR1 and CDR2 from the germline V gene are SEHNR and FQNEAQ (reference sequence). The CDR3 extends over 14 amino acids. CDR3 coding DNA: TGTGCCAGCAGCGCTCGCACAGGGGGCACTGAAGCTTTCTTT. Its translation is CASSARTGGTEAFF.

The chain employs TRBV4-3 and TRBJ2-7, with no clear D. This CDR3 comprises 14 residues. Trimming took 0 bases from V and 4 from J, leaving 10 bases between them. Germline V gene lookup returns CDR1 LGHNA and CDR2 YSLEER. The CDR3 is CASSQDVLQYEQYF. The CDR3 nucleotides are TGCGCCAGCAGCCAAGATGTGCTCCAATACGAGCAGTACTTC.

This chain uses TRBV10-3 with TRBJ1-2; D not resolved. Looked up from germline, CDR1 is ENHRY and CDR2 is SYGVKD. The CDR3 covers 13 residues. Trimming pared 2 bases from V and 4 bases from J, leaving 8 bases between. CDR3 residues: CAISEGTIYGYTF. The CDR3 nucleotides read TGTGCCATCAGTGAGGGCACCATCTATGGCTACACCTTC.

The gene calls are TRBV7-3 and TRBJ2-5; TRBD2 matches 10 bases. The J segment lost 2 bases and the V segment lost 5 bases, leaving 11 bases of the junction unmatched. CDR3 length: 17 residues. Germline V gene sequence: CDR1 SGHTA, CDR2 FQGTGA. The CDR3, as DNA: TGTGCCAGCAGCCCTCGGACTAGCGGCAAACTTCAAGAGACCCAGTACTTC. Translated, it gives CASSPRTSGKLQETQYF. Supplemented by reference TRBV7-3 and TRBJ2-5, the full variable domain reads GAGVSQTPSNKVTEKGKYVELRCDPISGHTALYWYRQSLGQGPEFLIYFQGTGAADDSGLPNDRFFAVRPEGSVSTLKIQRTERGDSAVYLCASSPRTSGKLQETQYFGPGTRLLVL.